A single sample is the source of the 15 T cell receptor beta chains below, sequenced in a study of CD8+ T cells in alopecia areata. RNA extraction was followed by reverse transcription into cDNA, which acted as the sequencing template. Some clones are missing from TCRdb's copy, which holds only in-frame ones; the method was immunoSEQ multiplex PCR. The profile shows some 3,500 clones, 70% of them singletons. The treatment denotes: oral pan-JAK inhibitor, 5-10 mg twice daily. Peripheral blood samples and lesional scalp punch biopsies were obtained from alopecia areata patients. Sequencing was performed on skin, taken at week 24, from a patient treated with tofacitinib. All receptors derive from a human donor with alopecia areata.

The chain couples TRBV15 to TRBJ1-5, with 11 bases matching TRBD1. Germline assignment: CDR1 LNHNV and CDR2 YYDKDF (reference sequence). The V gene end was trimmed by 0 bases and the J gene end by 2 bases; junction bases not matched to a gene: 3. This CDR3 is built from 17 residues. CDR3 in DNA: TGTGCCACCAGCAGAGAAAGGACAGGGGGCGGCAATCAGCCCCAGCATTTT. It specifies CATSRERTGGGNQPQHF.

V gene TRBV4-3 combines with J gene TRBJ2-1; 11 bases map to TRBD2. The V gene's germline CDR1 is LGHNA and CDR2 YSLEER. After removal of 0 bases from V and 8 bases from J, the junction contained 6 bases not matched to a gene. The CDR3 is 16 residues long. CDR3 nucleotides: TGCGCCAGCAGCCAAGAAGGGCTAGCGGGGGGTTATGAGCAGTTCTTC. Translating gives CASSQEGLAGGYEQFF.

The rearrangement joins TRBV4-1 to TRBJ2-7, with D tentatively TRBD2 (6 bases). V shed 6 bases and J shed 3 bases, with 15 bases lying between them. Germline V gene data show CDR1 as MGHRA and CDR2 as YSYEKL. The CDR3 covers 14 residues. The CDR3 is CASSRSGGYYEQYF. CDR3 nucleotides: TGCGCCAGCAGTAGGAGTGGAGGGTACTACGAGCAGTACTTC.

The rearrangement joins TRBV11-2 to TRBJ2-1, with TRBD2 matching 10 bases. Per the germline V gene, CDR1 is SGHAT and CDR2 is FQNNGV. CDR3 length: 16 residues. Unmatched junction bases numbered 7, after V lost 5 bases and J lost 3 bases. The CDR3 here is CASSLRLAGVYNEQFF. CDR3 bases: TGTGCCAGCAGCCTACGGCTAGCGGGGGTCTACAATGAGCAGTTCTTC.

The chain couples TRBV5-1 to TRBJ1-6; 9 nucleotides line up with TRBD1. CDR1 SGHRS and CDR2 YFSETQ come from the germline V gene. This CDR3 is built from 14 residues. V lost 4 bases, J lost 7 bases, and 3 bases stayed unmatched. The DNA of the CDR3 is TGCGCCAGCAGCAACGACAGGGGGAATTCACCCCTCCACTTT. Translation gives CASSNDRGNSPLHF.

This sequence joins TRBV7-8 and TRBJ2-1; 9 nucleotides line up with TRBD2. V was clipped by 4 bases and J by 2 bases; unmatched bases: 9. CDR1 and CDR2 (germline): SGHVS, FQNEAQ. The length of the CDR3 is 17 residues. The CDR3 nucleotides are TGTGCCAGCAGCTCCCATGGGATAGCGGGGGCCTACAATGAGCAGTTCTTC. Translation gives CASSSHGIAGAYNEQFF.

The V call is TRBV29-1, the J call TRBJ2-1, with D uncertain. The germline gives CDR1 SQVTM, CDR2 ANQGSEA. The CDR3 contains 12 residues. Trimming stripped 3 bases from V and 8 bases from J, with 11 bases between. The CDR3 here is CSVERNTDEQFF. Written as DNA, the CDR3 is TGCAGCGTTGAGCGGAATACGGATGAGCAGTTCTTC.

This clone was seen a single time. The chain recombines TRBV7-2 with TRBJ2-5; D call uncertain. Germline V gives CDR1 SGHTA, CDR2 FQGNSA. V lost 6 bases to trimming and J lost 1 base, with 12 bases between them. The CDR3 spans 14 residues. CDR3 sequence (DNA): TGTGCCAGCAGTATAGTGTGGGGCCAAGAGACCCAGTACTTC. It encodes CASSIVWGQETQYF.

V usage is TRBV7-2 and J usage is TRBJ1-5, with D perhaps matching TRBD1 (5 bases). Trimming removed 1 base from V and 3 bases from J, with 13 bases in between. Germline CDR1 SGHTA, CDR2 FQGNSA. The CDR3 consists of 16 residues. The CDR3, as DNA: TGTGCCAGCAGCTTAGTCGCGGCGGGGCTCAATCAGCCCCAGCATTTT. Translated: CASSLVAAGLNQPQHF. Supplemented by reference TRBV7-2 and TRBJ1-5, the full variable domain reads GAGVSQSPSNKVTEKGKDVELRCDPISGHTALYWYRQSLGQGLEFLIYFQGNSAPDKSGLPSDRFSAERTGGSVSTLTIQRTQQEDSAVYLCASSLVAAGLNQPQHFGDGTRLSIL.

The chain has TRBV29-1 and TRBJ2-5; the match to TRBD1 covers 10 bases. The assigned J gene may be wrong: the sequence end matches TRBJ2-7 better. CDR1 and CDR2 (germline): SQVTM, ANQGSEA. The CDR3 totals 15 residues. CDR3 in amino acids: CSARQGASGLYEQYF. CDR3 in DNA: TGCAGCGCTAGACAGGGGGCGTCGGGTCTCTACGAGCAGTACTTC.

This clone was counted between two and nine times. The gene calls are TRBV4-2 and TRBJ1-2; weak D call: TRBD1 (6 bases). The CDR3 is 14 amino acids. Germline V gives CDR1 LGHNA, CDR2 YNFKEQ. Trimming left V 6 bases short and J 4 bases short, with 15 bases between. The CDR3 sequence: CASSPTGLGYGYTF. As DNA, the CDR3 is TGTGCCAGCAGTCCCACAGGGCTGGGCTATGGCTACACCTTC.

V and J are TRBV5-1 and TRBJ1-1; 10 bases align to TRBD1. The CDR3 is 19 residues long. The germline gives CDR1 SGHRS, CDR2 YFSETQ. The J segment lost 0 bases and the V segment lost 1 base, leaving 12 bases of the junction unmatched. CDR3 amino acids: CASSLNPGGTGVMNTEAFF. DNA of the CDR3: TGCGCCAGCAGCTTGAACCCGGGCGGGACAGGGGTAATGAACACTGAAGCTTTCTTT.

This clone appeared once. A read error may produce the germline difference seen at one junction end. J is TRBJ1-2 and V is TRBV5-8; possible D gene TRBD1, 6 bases. CDR1 and CDR2 (germline): SGHTS, YDEGEE. CDR3 length equals 14 residues. The CDR3 reads CASSWGPVNYSYTF. In nucleotides, the CDR3 is TGTGCCAGCAGCTGGGGGCCAGTGAACTATAGCTACACCTTC.

The J gene is TRBJ2-3, the V gene TRBV7-6; 8 nucleotides align to TRBD1. The CDR3 sequence is 20 residues long. With V trimmed by 8 bases and J by 0 bases, 22 bases remained unmatched. In germline, CDR1 is SGHVS, CDR2 FNYEAQ. Written as DNA, the CDR3 is TGTGCCAGCTCTGAGTGGGGTTCTGACAGGGGAGTATCTAGCACAGATACGCAGTATTTT. This encodes CASSEWGSDRGVSSTDTQYF.

The V call is TRBV6-5, the J call TRBJ1-2, with TRBD1 identical over 8 bases. The germline V gene encodes CDR1 MNHEY and CDR2 SVGAGI. J lost 5 bases, V lost 5 bases, and 7 bases had no gene match. The CDR3 extends over 14 amino acids. The CDR3 sequence is CASSKGQAIYGYTF. CDR3 nucleotides: TGTGCCAGCAGTAAGGGACAGGCTATTTATGGCTACACCTTC.